The rows below give T cell receptor beta chains drawn from one sample of a study of T cells after yellow fever vaccination. In TCRdb, the 5' RACE reads were re-called with MiXCR into one record per CDR3 protein. Here the sample spans about 200,000 distinct CDR3 sequences, around 3.1% being singletons. Sample: CD4+ T cells sorted from PBMCs, taken 10 days after the yellow fever booster vaccination. Source of these receptors: a man aged 18 to 30 who received the YFV17D yellow fever vaccine. Each CDR3 is given with its conserved first and last residue. Fields, in order: CDR3 DNA, CDR3 protein, D gene, V gene, J gene, clone size. D genes are given only for firm matches. A row's size may be missing; if present it is once, few, many or a size class.

TGTGCCAGCAGCTGGGAACTAATAGGGCGGAACACTGAAGCTTTCTTT	CASSWELIGRNTEAFF	.	TRBV7-2	TRBJ1-1	few
TGTGCCAGCATCCAGGGGGCCGGAGAGACCCAGTACTTC	CASIQGAGETQYF	TRBD1	TRBV2	TRBJ2-5	many
TGTGCCAGCAGCCATGCCGGGACAGGCTACGAGCAGTACTTC	CASSHAGTGYEQYF	TRBD1	TRBV7-2	TRBJ2-7	few
TGCGCCAGCAGCGACCTAAGAGGGGGGAGCTCCTACGAGCAGTACTTC	CASSDLRGGSSYEQYF	.	TRBV4-1	TRBJ2-7	few
TGTGCCAGCAGCAGGAACAGGGGCCCGGGGGGCGAGCAGTACTTC	CASSRNRGPGGEQYF	.	TRBV7-2	TRBJ2-7	.
TGTGCCAGCAGGGACAGGGGTGAGGCTTTCTTT	CASRDRGEAFF	TRBD1	TRBV4-2	TRBJ1-1	many
TGCAGTGCTAGTCCAGGTTCTGGAAACACCATATATTTT	CSASPGSGNTIYF	.	TRBV20-1	TRBJ1-3	many
TGTGCCAGCAGCTTAGCTGTGGTGAGCGAGCAGTACTTC	CASSLAVVSEQYF	.	TRBV7-9	TRBJ2-7	.
TGTGCCAGCAGCTTATCGGCTACCACCGGGGAGCTGTTTTTT	CASSLSATTGELFF	.	TRBV7-3	TRBJ2-2	.
TGTGCCAGCAGAACATATGAAAAACTGTTTTTT	CASRTYEKLFF	.	TRBV6-6	TRBJ1-4	few
TGTGCCAGCAGCGGGGGACCTAGGACAGGGGGCAATTCACCCCTCCACTTT	CASSGGPRTGGNSPLHF	TRBD1	TRBV5-5	TRBJ1-6	many
TGCAGTGCTAGGGGGATCGGGACAGCGAAAAGCTCCTATAATTCACCCCTCCACTTT	CSARGIGTAKSSYNSPLHF	TRBD1	TRBV20-1	TRBJ1-6	few
TGTGCCAGCAGCGTAGGCGCTAGCGGGTCACAAGAGACCCAGTACTTC	CASSVGASGSQETQYF	TRBD2	TRBV9	TRBJ2-5	few
TGCAGCGTCCGGGACAGGGGCTCCTACGAGCAGTACTTC	CSVRDRGSYEQYF	TRBD1	TRBV29-1	TRBJ2-7	many
TGTGCCAGCACCTTAGGAACCAGAAACACTGAAGCTTTCTTT	CASTLGTRNTEAFF	.	TRBV7-2	TRBJ1-1	many
TGTGCCAGCAGTGTTGGGTCGCGGGGAGGGGATACGCAGTATTTT	CASSVGSRGGDTQYF	TRBD2	TRBV2	TRBJ2-3	.
TGTGCCAGTAGCCGGACGGCAGATACGCAGTATTTT	CASSRTADTQYF	.	TRBV19	TRBJ2-3	.
TGTGCCAGCACCAAGGACTTACGGGCCTATAATTCACCCCTCCACTTT	CASTKDLRAYNSPLHF	.	TRBV6-5	TRBJ1-6	few
TGTGCCAGCAGCCCGGGACTAGCCTCCTACGAGCAGTACTTC	CASSPGLASYEQYF	TRBD2	TRBV7-2	TRBJ2-7	many
TGTGCCAGCAGCTTAATGGTGGGACAGGGGACCTTCGGCTACACCTTC	CASSLMVGQGTFGYTF	TRBD1	TRBV7-8	TRBJ1-2	many
TGTGCCAGCAGCGGTCCCGCAAGCGGGGGGGCCGAGCAGTACTTC	CASSGPASGGAEQYF	TRBD2	TRBV14	TRBJ2-7	many
TGCGCCAGCAAAACTAGCGGGGGAGCCGCTTACAATGAGCAGTTCTTC	CASKTSGGAAYNEQFF	TRBD2	TRBV5-1	TRBJ2-1	many
TGCGCCAGCAGCTCCCCGGGGTCCAGCTCTGGAAACACCATATATTTT	CASSSPGSSSGNTIYF	.	TRBV5-1	TRBJ1-3	many
TGCGCCAGCAGAAGGACCGTCGGCTCTGGGGCCAACGTCCTGACTTTC	CASRRTVGSGANVLTF	.	TRBV4-3	TRBJ2-6	.
TGCAGTGCATATCTAGCGGGGGGGGCGACAGATACGCAGTATTTT	CSAYLAGGATDTQYF	TRBD2	TRBV20-1	TRBJ2-3	.
TGCAGTGCCCCGGGACGGAACTATGGCTACACCTTC	CSAPGRNYGYTF	.	TRBV20-1	TRBJ1-2	few
TGTGCCAGCAGCTTTACTCACACCGGGGAGCTGTTTTTT	CASSFTHTGELFF	.	TRBV3-1	TRBJ2-2	many
TGTGCCAGCAGCTCCCATATGGGCGTCACTGAAGCTTTCTTT	CASSSHMGVTEAFF	.	TRBV7-2	TRBJ1-1	many
TGTGCCAGCAGCTCGGGGAGAGGGGCGGGGGAGACCCAGTACTTC	CASSSGRGAGETQYF	.	TRBV7-3	TRBJ2-5	many
TGTGCCAGCAGACTTGAGGGCTTCCCCTTCACAGATACGCAGTATTTT	CASRLEGFPFTDTQYF	.	TRBV7-2	TRBJ2-3	.
TGCAGCGTTGAGGGGACTCGCAGGGATGGCTACACCTTC	CSVEGTRRDGYTF	.	TRBV29-1	TRBJ1-2	many
TGTGCCAGCAGGTATACGGGCAGGACCAGCACAGATACGCAGTATTTT	CASRYTGRTSTDTQYF	.	TRBV11-2	TRBJ2-3	many
TGCGCCAGCAGCTTGGTCCCGGGGATCGGGGCCAACGTCCTGACTTTC	CASSLVPGIGANVLTF	.	TRBV5-1	TRBJ2-6	.
TGTGCCAGTAGTCTATCCCCCGGGGACAGGGACAATCAGCCCCAGCATTTT	CASSLSPGDRDNQPQHF	TRBD1	TRBV19	TRBJ1-5	few
TGCAGTGCTAGAGATGGGGGGGCCGCAGATACGCAGTATTTT	CSARDGGAADTQYF	.	TRBV20-1	TRBJ2-3	many
TGTGCCACCAGCAGTCCTACAGGGCGAGGGGTGGGCTATGGCTACACCTTC	CATSSPTGRGVGYGYTF	.	TRBV15	TRBJ1-2	few
TGCGCCAGCAGCCCTCACTGGGGGACAGCGACTAACTATGGCTACACCTTC	CASSPHWGTATNYGYTF	TRBD1	TRBV4-1	TRBJ1-2	few
TGTGCCAGCTCACCACGAGGGCCTGAAGCTTTCTTT	CASSPRGPEAFF	.	TRBV18	TRBJ1-1	many
TGTGCCACCAGGGCCGGGACAGGGATTGACTATGGCTACACCTTC	CATRAGTGIDYGYTF	TRBD1	TRBV24-1	TRBJ1-2	.
TGTGCCAGCCGAAAAACTGGGGCCAACGTCCTGACTTTC	CASRKTGANVLTF	.	TRBV6-2/TRBV6-3	TRBJ2-6	few
TGTGCCAGCAGTTTTATAGGTAACAGGGGAAATGAGCAGTTCTTC	CASSFIGNRGNEQFF	TRBD1	TRBV28	TRBJ2-1	many
TGCAGCGTCAGAGATGGGAACACTGAAGCTTTCTTT	CSVRDGNTEAFF	.	TRBV29-1	TRBJ1-1	many
TGTGCCAGCATAACCGGGACCGCCGGGGCCAACGTCCTGACTTTC	CASITGTAGANVLTF	.	TRBV6-2/TRBV6-3	TRBJ2-6	.
TGCAGCGGCCGGGACAGGGCGTCAGAGACCCAGTACTTC	CSGRDRASETQYF	TRBD1	TRBV29-1	TRBJ2-5	few
TGTGCCAGCAGTCCGGATAGGGTCTTCACTACAATGAAGCAGTTCTTC	CASSPDRVFTTMKQFF	.	TRBV6-2/TRBV6-3	TRBJ2-1	.
TGTGCCAGCAGTCTGACGGGCGGAGACGGCTACACCTTC	CASSLTGGDGYTF	.	TRBV12-3/TRBV12-4	TRBJ1-2	.
TGTGCCAGCAGCCTACAGGGGGCCAGCACAGATACGCAGTATTTT	CASSLQGASTDTQYF	TRBD1	TRBV25-1	TRBJ2-3	many
.	CASSSSGQGHIQYF	.	TRBV28	TRBJ2-4	many
TGCAGTGCTAGATCGGTGGGGAACTATGGCTACACCTTC	CSARSVGNYGYTF	.	TRBV20-1	TRBJ1-2	few
TGCAGCGCCGAGGGGGTACAAAACACTGAAGCTTTCTTT	CSAEGVQNTEAFF	.	TRBV29-1	TRBJ1-1	many